This T cell receptor (beta chain) stems from a study of T cells in tuberculosis. Study information: This South African cohort compared adolescents with or without latent tuberculosis against adults with active tuberculosis.

Adolescents were screened for latent TB by skin test and IGRA. Each clinical donor contributed on average around 97,000 T cells from unsorted cryopreserved PBMC. The CDR3 is 15 residues long. CDR1 SGHNT and CDR2 YYREEE come from the germline V gene (reference sequence). V gave up 0 bases and J gave up 5 bases; unmatched junction bases: 3. A note on this clone: Antigen specificity is unknown.

Study findings and constraints: Smaller alpha distances in active tuberculosis partly reflected shorter CDR3-alpha lengths.

Some clones are missing from TCRdb's copy, which holds only in-frame ones; the method was immunoSEQ multiplex PCR. The sample consists of roughly 35,000 clones, approximately 90% of them appearing once. This clonotype originated in a donor between 10 and 35 years old with latent tuberculosis or without tuberculosis infection. The chain recombines TRBV5-4 with TRBJ2-1; 9 bases align to TRBD2. Sequenced material: PBMCs. The DNA for the CDR3 is TGTGCCAGCAGCTTGGGGACTAGCGAACACAATGAGCAGTTCTTC. Translation gives CASSLGTSEHNEQFF.